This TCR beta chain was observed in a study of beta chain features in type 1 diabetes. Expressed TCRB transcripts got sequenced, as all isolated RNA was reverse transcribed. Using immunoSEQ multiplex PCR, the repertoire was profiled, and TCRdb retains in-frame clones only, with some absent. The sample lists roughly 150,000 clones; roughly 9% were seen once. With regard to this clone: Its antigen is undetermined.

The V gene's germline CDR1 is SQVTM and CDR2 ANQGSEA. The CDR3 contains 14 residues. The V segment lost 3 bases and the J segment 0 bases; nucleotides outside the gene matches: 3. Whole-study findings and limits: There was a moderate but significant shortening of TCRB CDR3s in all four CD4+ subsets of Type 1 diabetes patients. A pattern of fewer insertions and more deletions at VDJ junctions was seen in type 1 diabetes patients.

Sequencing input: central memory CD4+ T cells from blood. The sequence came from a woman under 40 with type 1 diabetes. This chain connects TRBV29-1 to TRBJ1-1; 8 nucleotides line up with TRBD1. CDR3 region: CSVDATGVNTEAFF. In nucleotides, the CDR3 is TGCAGCGTTGATGCGACAGGGGTGAACACTGAAGCTTTCTTT.